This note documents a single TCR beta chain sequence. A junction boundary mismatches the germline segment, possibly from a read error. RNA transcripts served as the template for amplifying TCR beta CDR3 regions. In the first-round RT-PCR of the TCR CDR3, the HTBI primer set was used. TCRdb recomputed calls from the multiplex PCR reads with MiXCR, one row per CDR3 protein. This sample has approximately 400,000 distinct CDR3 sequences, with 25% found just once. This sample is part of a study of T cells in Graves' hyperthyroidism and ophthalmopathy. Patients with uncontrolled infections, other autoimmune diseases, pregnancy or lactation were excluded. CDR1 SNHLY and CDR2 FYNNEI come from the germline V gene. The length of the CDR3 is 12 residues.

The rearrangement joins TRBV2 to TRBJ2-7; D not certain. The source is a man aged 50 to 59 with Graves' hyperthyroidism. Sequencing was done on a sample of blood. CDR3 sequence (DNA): TGTACCAGCAGCCCGACTTGGCTCGAGCAGTACTTC. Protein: CTSSPTWLEQYF. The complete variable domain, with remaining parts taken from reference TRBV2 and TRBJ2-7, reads EPEVTQTPSHQVTQMGQEVILRCVPISNHLYFYWYRQILGQKVEFLVSFYNNEISEKSEIFDDQFSVERPDGSNFTLKIRSTKLEDSAMYFCTSSPTWLEQYFGPGTRLTVT.